The rows below give T cell receptor beta chains drawn from one sample of a study of tumor and adjacent non-tumor tissue in lung cancer. TCRdb analysed the multiplex PCR reads with MiXCR anew, one entry per CDR3 protein. The sample comprises 55,000 to 65,000 distinct CDR3 sequences, about 61% of which are singletons, and less than 35% rests with the top ten. Sequenced material: distant non-tumor lung tissue. The receptors were sampled from a man aged 70 or older with non-small cell lung cancer. CDR3s include the opening cysteine and the closing phenylalanine or tryptophan. The D gene is left open where the match is weak. Clone size is stated in some rows and not others, as once, few, many or a class when expanded.

J	V	size	D	CDR3	DNA
TRBJ2-2	TRBV6-1	many	TRBD2	CASRVGTSGNTGELFF	TGTGCCAGCAGAGTGGGGACTAGCGGTAACACCGGGGAGCTGTTTTTT
TRBJ2-4	TRBV11-3	-	TRBD1	CASSANRGSAKNVQYF	TGTGCCAGCAGCGCAAACAGGGGCTCGGCCAAAAACGTCCAGTACTTC
TRBJ1-5	TRBV20-1	-	-	CSAGDLGLQNQPQHF	TGCAGTGCTGGAGATCTAGGACTGCAGAATCAGCCCCAGCATTTT
TRBJ2-3	TRBV20-1	many	-	CSVQLRDTDTQYF	TGCAGTGTTCAATTAAGAGATACAGATACGCAGTATTTT
TRBJ2-7	TRBV11-1	-	-	CVSSLAPQGIEQYF	TGCGTCAGCAGCTTAGCTCCCCAGGGGATCGAGCAGTACTTC
TRBJ2-7	TRBV6-5	many	TRBD1	CASRRGTGLYEQYF	TGTGCCAGCAGAAGGGGGACAGGGCTCTACGAGCAGTACTTC
TRBJ2-3	TRBV30	many	TRBD2	CASKREGSDTQYF	TGTGCCTCTAAGCGGGAGGGCTCAGATACGCAGTATTTT
TRBJ1-5	TRBV4-1	-	-	CASGQTGGNRPQHF	TGCGCCAGCGGCCAAACAGGAGGCAATCGGCCCCAGCATTTT
TRBJ2-7	TRBV19	many	TRBD2	CASSAGLAGGGFEQYF	TGTGCCAGTAGTGCCGGACTAGCGGGAGGTGGATTCGAGCAGTACTTC
TRBJ2-3	TRBV5-4	-	-	CTSSLRASQTARTDTQYF	TGTACCAGCAGCCTCCGGGCTTCACAGACAGCGAGGACAGATACGCAGTATTTT
TRBJ2-3	TRBV6-2/TRBV6-3	many	-	CASSYRADTQYF	TGTGCCAGCAGTTACCGGGCGGATACGCAGTATTTT
TRBJ2-3	TRBV7-9	-	TRBD2	CANSPWAGESTVTQYF	TGTGCCAACAGCCCCTGGGCGGGGGAGAGCACAGTTACGCAGTATTTT
TRBJ2-5	TRBV11-2	-	-	CASSLVDGGLGETQSF	TGTGCCAGCAGCTTAGTCGACGGGGGATTGGGTGAAACCCAGTCCTTC
TRBJ2-2	TRBV5-1	few	-	CASSRNTGELFF	TGCGCCAGCAGCAGGAACACCGGGGAGCTGTTTTTT
TRBJ2-7	TRBV12-3/TRBV12-4	many	TRBD1	CASSLFGTANYEQYF	TGTGCCAGCAGTTTATTCGGGACAGCTAATTACGAGCAGTACTTC
TRBJ1-4	TRBV30	-	-	CALPTQDHALLF	TGTGCCTTGCCTACACAGGACCACGCGCTGCTTTTT
TRBJ2-1	TRBV12-3/TRBV12-4	many	-	CASSLMGGSTYNEQFF	TGTGCCAGCAGTTTAATGGGGGGCTCCACCTACAATGAGCAGTTCTTC
TRBJ2-1	TRBV11-1	-	-	CASSIRLLASRRKNEQFF	TGTGCCAGCAGCATTAGGCTGTTGGCTAGCAGGAGAAAGAATGAGCAGTTCTTC
TRBJ1-2	TRBV29-1	many	-	CSVDPLRGTGYTF	TGCAGCGTTGACCCGCTTAGGGGAACTGGCTACACCTTC
TRBJ2-3	TRBV4-2	-	-	CAGSPGGTDAQYF	TGTGCCGGCAGCCCCGGGGGAACAGATGCGCAGTATTTT
TRBJ1-1	TRBV7-9	many	-	CASALQGNTEAFF	TGTGCCAGCGCTCTTCAGGGGAACACTGAAGCTTTCTTT
TRBJ2-6	TRBV7-9	-	-	CASSTRKDSSGANLMTF	TGTGCCAGCAGCACTCGAAAGGACAGCTCTGGGGCCAACCTCATGACTTTC
TRBJ2-2	TRBV11-2	once	TRBD2	CTSSIDRLASDGELFF	TGTACCAGCAGCATAGATCGACTAGCCTCGGACGGGGAGCTGTTTTTT
TRBJ2-5	TRBV11-2	once	TRBD1	CASCLYRGRRDTQYF	TGTGCCAGCTGCTTATACAGGGGAAGGAGAGACACCCAGTACTTC
TRBJ1-1	TRBV28	-	-	CATTFMTSEAFF	TGTGCCACCACATTCATGACCAGTGAAGCTTTCTTT
TRBJ2-7	TRBV5-1	few	TRBD1	CASSPQSGTGSYEQYF	TGCGCCAGCAGCCCCCAGTCCGGGACAGGGTCCTACGAGCAGTACTTC
TRBJ2-4	TRBV11-2	-	-	CASSHQGLRENFQYF	TGTGCCAGCAGCCACCAGGGGTTGCGGGAAAACTTCCAGTACTTC
TRBJ2-1	TRBV5-4	-	TRBD2	CARSRASGGEYNEQFF	TGTGCCAGGAGTAGGGCGAGCGGGGGGGAGTACAATGAGCAATTCTTC
TRBJ2-7	TRBV7-9	-	-	CASSLHGAYKQYF	TGTGCCAGCAGCTTACACGGGGCCTACAAGCAGTACTTC
TRBJ2-1	TRBV11-2	-	-	CASSSMTNNEQFF	TGTGCCAGCAGCAGTATGACGAACAATGAGCAGTTCTTC
TRBJ2-7	TRBV20-1	many	TRBD1	CSASPIPGQQEGHEQYF	TGCAGTGCTAGTCCAATTCCGGGACAGCAAGAAGGCCACGAGCAGTACTTC
TRBJ1-4	TRBV10-3	-	-	CAISERESSTNEKLFF	TGTGCCATCAGCGAGCGGGAGTCCTCAACTAATGAAAAACTGTTTTTT
TRBJ2-1	TRBV5-1	-	-	CASSRQRGFPGEQFF	TGCGCCAGCAGTCGTCAGAGGGGGTTCCCGGGGGAGCAGTTCTTC
TRBJ1-1	TRBV6-1	many	-	CASSERRNTEAFF	TGTGCCAGCAGTGAAAGGCGGAACACTGAAGCTTTCTTT
TRBJ2-7	TRBV28	many	-	CASSPKDEQYF	TGTGCCAGCAGCCCCAAAGACGAGCAGTACTTC
TRBJ2-3	TRBV6-5	once	TRBD2	CASSPFGGRAPDTQYF	TGTGCCAGCAGCCCTTTTGGCGGGAGGGCTCCAGATACGCAGTATTTT
TRBJ2-3	TRBV12-3/TRBV12-4	many	-	CASRPGLLTDTQYF	TGTGCCAGCAGGCCGGGACTCCTCACAGATACGCAGTATTTT
TRBJ1-5	TRBV4-1	-	-	CASSQERTSLHKPQHF	TGCGCCAGTAGCCAAGAACGGACGTCCCTTCATAAGCCCCAGCATTTT
TRBJ1-1	TRBV10-3	many	TRBD1	CAISEPGTGGPEAFF	TGTGCCATCAGTGAGCCCGGGACAGGGGGTCCTGAAGCTTTCTTT
TRBJ1-6	TRBV7-9	many	TRBD1	CASSRNNQGESPLHF	TGTGCCAGCAGCCGTAACAACCAGGGGGAATCACCCCTCCACTTT
TRBJ2-1	TRBV11-3	-	-	CASSSEDDNEQFF	TGTGCCAGCAGCTCAGAGGATGACAATGAGCAGTTCTTC
TRBJ2-7	TRBV10-3	-	TRBD2	CATGTSRLYEQYF	TGTGCCACCGGGACTAGCAGGCTCTACGAGCAATATTTC
TRBJ2-7	TRBV4-1	many	TRBD1	CASSPMGQGMGEQYF	TGCGCCAGCAGCCCCATGGGACAGGGGATGGGCGAGCAGTACTTC
TRBJ2-5	TRBV5-6	-	-	CASSTRDIWETQYF	TGCGCCAGTAGCACACGGGACATTTGGGAGACCCAGTACTTC
TRBJ2-3	TRBV10-3	many	TRBD1	CAISEGQGVADTQYF	TGTGCCATCAGTGAGGGACAGGGGGTTGCAGATACGCAGTATTTT
TRBJ2-6	TRBV11-2	-	TRBD2	CASSSRGGSSGAYVLTF	TGTGCTAGCAGCTCCCGGGGGGGTAGCTCCGGGGCCTACGTCCTGACTTTC
TRBJ1-6	TRBV20-1	-	TRBD1	CSARVTGTGKFPPLHF	TGCAGTGCTAGAGTTACCGGGACAGGGAAGTTCCCACCCCTCCACTTT
TRBJ2-7	TRBV10-3	-	-	CATMEGREQYF	TGTGCCACCATGGAGGGTCGGGAGCAGTACTTC